Listed below are T cell receptor beta chains from one sample, sequenced in a study of T cells after yellow fever vaccination. TCRdb itself ran the 5' RACE reads through MiXCR, one entry per CDR3 protein. The sample includes 500,000 to 650,000 distinct CDR3 sequences, around an eighth of them seen just once. Sample: PBMCs, taken on the day of the yellow fever booster vaccination. These receptors were taken from a young man who received the YFV17D yellow fever vaccine. Each CDR3 is given with its conserved first and last residue. The D gene is left open where the match is weak. Size is omitted from some rows. Given values are once, few, many or a class for expanded clones.

v_call	clone_size	j_call	d_call	cdr3_length	cdr3_nt	cdr3_aa
TRBV4-3	-	TRBJ2-7	TRBD2	16	TGCGCCAGCAGCCATGCCGGGACTAGCGGGAGCCACGAGCAGTACTTC	CASSHAGTSGSHEQYF
TRBV29-1	-	TRBJ2-4	TRBD1	13	TGCAGCGTGGGGACAGGGCCGGGGGGCATTCAGTACTTC	CSVGTGPGGIQYF
TRBV20-1	many	TRBJ2-1	-	10	TGCAGTGCTAGAAGAGAAGAGCAGTTCTTC	CSARREEQFF
TRBV5-1	-	TRBJ2-1	-	14	TGCGCCAGCAGCGATACAAGCTCCTACAATGAGCAGTTCTTC	CASSDTSSYNEQFF
TRBV7-9	few	TRBJ2-3	-	11	TGTGCCAGCAGTCCAGAAATAGCGCAGTATTTT	CASSPEIAQYF
TRBV29-1	few	TRBJ2-2	-	13	TGCAGCGTTGGGAAAACAGAGGCCGGGGAGCTGTTTTTT	CSVGKTEAGELFF
TRBV28	few	TRBJ1-4	-	14	TGTGCCAGCGCCCCCGGGACAAGGAATGAAAAACTGTTTTTT	CASAPGTRNEKLFF
TRBV25-1	-	TRBJ2-1	-	14	TGTGCCAGCAGTGAAACTGACGGGCCCTATGAGCAGTTCTTC	CASSETDGPYEQFF
TRBV30	-	TRBJ2-7	-	12	TGTGCCTGGAGTACCCGGGACGACGAGCAGTACTTC	CAWSTRDDEQYF
TRBV5-1	few	TRBJ1-6	-	15	TGCGCCAGCAGCCTCCTTGACAGGAATAATTCACCCCTCCACTTT	CASSLLDRNNSPLHF
TRBV20-1	-	TRBJ2-7	TRBD2	14	TGCAGTGCCCACCAAGGCGGGGGGCGCTCCGAGCAGTACTTC	CSAHQGGGRSEQYF
TRBV20-1	many	TRBJ2-5	-	13	TGCAGTGCTAGAGACGCGTTACAGGGGACCCAGTACTTC	CSARDALQGTQYF
TRBV27	-	TRBJ2-7	-	15	TGTGCCAGCAGTTTATCCGACAGCAGCCAATACGAGCAGTACTTC	CASSLSDSSQYEQYF
TRBV10-3	-	TRBJ2-7	-	13	TGTGCCATCAGTGCCGGGGGTGCCTACGAGCAGTACTTC	CAISAGGAYEQYF
TRBV4-2	few	TRBJ2-2	-	14	TGTGCCAGCAGCCAAGACTCACTCACCGGGGAGCTGTTTTTT	CASSQDSLTGELFF
TRBV14	few	TRBJ2-1	TRBD2	16	TGTGCCAGCAGCCAAAGTCGCGGGAGGTCTAGAGGAGAGCAGTTCTTC	CASSQSRGRSRGEQFF
TRBV5-1	-	TRBJ2-5	-	14	TGCGCCAGCAGCTGGGCTGTACAGCAAGAGACCCAGTACTTC	CASSWAVQQETQYF
TRBV6-2/TRBV6-3	few	TRBJ2-1	TRBD2	13	TGTGCCAGCAGCCGTAGACTAGCCAATGAGCAGTTCTTC	CASSRRLANEQFF
TRBV7-2	few	TRBJ1-1	-	14	TGTGCCAGCAGCTCCTCTTCCGTGAACACTGAAGCTTTCTTT	CASSSSSVNTEAFF
TRBV20-1	few	TRBJ1-1	-	15	TGCAGTGCTAGAGATCTGGCAAGGACGAACACTGAAGCTTTCTTT	CSARDLARTNTEAFF
TRBV2	many	TRBJ2-1	-	16	TGTGCCAGCAGGGGAGGGGGGCGAGGAGGGTACAATGAGCAGTTCTTC	CASRGGGRGGYNEQFF
TRBV7-8	many	TRBJ2-1	-	18	TGTGCCAGCAGCCCATCGGAAGGACACCTAATGGGATACAATGAGCAGTTCTTC	CASSPSEGHLMGYNEQFF
TRBV6-2/TRBV6-3	many	TRBJ2-2	-	16	TGTGCCAGCAGTTATCTCTCAGCTGACGTGACCGGGGAGCTGTTTTTT	CASSYLSADVTGELFF
TRBV6-1	once	TRBJ1-1	-	15	TGTGCCAGCAGCTGGCGTCGTCAGATGAACACTGAAGCTTTCTTT	CASSWRRQMNTEAFF
TRBV7-3	few	TRBJ2-1	TRBD1	13	TGTGCCAGCAGCCAGGGGGTGGGCATTGAGCAGTTCTTC	CASSQGVGIEQFF
TRBV20-1	-	TRBJ1-1	TRBD1	11	TGCAGTGCTCGAGGGACAGCGGAAGCTTTCTTT	CSARGTAEAFF
TRBV9	few	TRBJ2-4	TRBD2	14	TGTGCCAGCAGCGAGGGACTAGCGGGCGCTATTCAGTACTTC	CASSEGLAGAIQYF
TRBV11-2	-	TRBJ2-5	TRBD2	18	TGTGCCAGCAGCTTCATGCCCTTATTAGCGGGAGGGAGGGAGACCCAGTACTTC	CASSFMPLLAGGRETQYF
TRBV27	once	TRBJ1-2	-	15	TGTGCCAGCAGTTTATCTAGCAGCCCTAGGTATGGCTACACCTTC	CASSLSSSPRYGYTF
TRBV7-2	-	TRBJ2-7	TRBD1	15	TGTGCCAGCAGCTACTTTCGGGACAGGGCGGCCGAGCAGTACTTC	CASSYFRDRAAEQYF
TRBV30	few	TRBJ1-2	-	12	TGCACCATGGTGGGTCCCGCCTATGGCTACACCTTC	CTMVGPAYGYTF
TRBV2	-	TRBJ1-5	-	14	TGTGCCAGCCTCCCGGACGGACGCAATCAGCCCCAGCATTTT	CASLPDGRNQPQHF
TRBV20-1	few	TRBJ2-3	TRBD2	17	TGCAGTGCTAGAGTCCTAGCGGAGATACCTAGCACAGATACGCAGTATTTT	CSARVLAEIPSTDTQYF
TRBV29-1	-	TRBJ1-1	-	13	TGCAGCGTTCCCGACCGGGGGGGGGCTGAAGCTTTCTTT	CSVPDRGGAEAFF
TRBV3-1	-	TRBJ2-3	TRBD2	16	TGTGCCAGCAGCCTACTAGCGGGAAGGGACACAGATACGCAGTATTTT	CASSLLAGRDTDTQYF
TRBV20-1	-	TRBJ2-1	-	13	TGCAGTGCTAGAGAGCAGGACAGTCGGCATCAGTTCTTC	CSAREQDSRHQFF
TRBV12-3/TRBV12-4	-	TRBJ2-2	TRBD1	15	TGTGCCAGCAGTTCTCGGACAGGGTACACCGGGGAGCTGTTTTTT	CASSSRTGYTGELFF